This entry describes one T cell receptor (beta chain). This sample was included in a study of blood T cell repertoires in COVID-19. For the study at large: Acute and convalescent COVID-19 samples came from the United States, Italy and Spain. From T cells, B-cell-depleted T cells, or PBMCs came the material, which was cDNA or gDNA.

Germline CDR1 reads LNHDA; CDR2 reads SQIVND (reference sequence). V lost 7 bases and J lost 5, with 9 bases in between. The CDR3 extends over 12 amino acids. Per the authors' pipeline: Reference gene primer amplification gave nucleated cell count estimates. The protocol was immunoSEQ multiplex PCR, while the TCRdb copy is restricted to in-frame clones and leaves out a portion. V and J calls and clone size follow that table, whereas D and trimming were derived from the DNA. Of roughly 180,000 clones listed, approximately 87% are singletons. This receptor was taken from a man in his 70s with active or convalescent COVID-19. The chain combines TRBV19 with TRBJ1-5, with D uncertain. The sample taken for sequencing was peripheral blood. The CDR3, as DNA: TGTGCCAGTATGGGCCGCGATCAGCCCCAGCATTTT. Translating it yields CASMGRDQPQHF.